These 9 T cell receptor beta chains originate from one sample sequenced in a study of cytomegalovirus exposure and HLA in healthy donors. Use of 60 Vbeta and 13 Jbeta primers characterized the PCR. Clones were sequenced by immunoSEQ multiplex PCR, and TCRdb holds only the in-frame ones, with some missing. The table records about 160,000 clones, under 85% of them present only once. The sequencing input was PBMCs. These receptors were taken from a man aged 50 to 60 in good health and CMV-seropositive.

This clone was observed a single time. The rearrangement uses TRBV27 and TRBJ2-2; 9 bases line up with TRBD2. CDR1 and CDR2 from the germline V gene are MNHEY and SMNVEV (reference sequence). J gave up 3 bases and V 4 bases, and 9 bases lay outside the gene matches. The CDR3 is 17 residues long. CDR3 residues: CASSSLIAGADTGELFF. DNA for the CDR3: TGTGCCAGCAGTTCACTAATAGCGGGGGCTGACACCGGGGAGCTGTTTTTT.

V is TRBV28 and J is TRBJ1-1, with TRBD1 matching over 8 bases. V was clipped by 5 bases and J by 10 bases; unmatched bases: 6. This CDR3 comprises 12 residues. The germline V gene encodes CDR1 MDHEN and CDR2 SYDVKM. The CDR3 is CASSPNRGRAFF. As DNA, the CDR3 is TGTGCCAGCAGTCCAAACAGGGGGAGAGCTTTCTTT.

The rearrangement links TRBV10-1 to TRBJ2-3, with D uncertain. This CDR3 has 13 residues. V dropped 5 bases and J dropped 3 bases, with 9 bases sitting between them. Per germline, CDR1 WNHNN and CDR2 SYGVQD (reference sequence). CDR3 sequence (DNA): TGCGCCAGCAGTCCTAGGCGGACAGATACGCAGTATTTT. It specifies CASSPRRTDTQYF.

V usage is TRBV28 and J usage is TRBJ1-5; no definite D call. Germline V gene sequence: CDR1 MDHEN, CDR2 SYDVKM. V lost 6 bases, J lost 5 bases, and 11 bases lay in between. The CDR3 is made up of 13 amino acids. Here the CDR3 DNA reads TGTGCCAGCAGGCCCAGGCCCCATCAGCCCCAGCATTTT. Translation: CASRPRPHQPQHF.

This rearrangement joins TRBV7-9 to TRBJ2-2; 12 nucleotides align to TRBD2. Looked up from germline, CDR1 is SEHNR and CDR2 is FQNEAQ (reference sequence). The V segment lost 5 bases and the J segment 6 bases; nucleotides outside the gene matches: 4. This CDR3 has 15 residues. In DNA form, the CDR3 reads TGTGCCAGCAGCCCCCCTAGCGGGGGGGCCGGGGAGCTGTTTTTT. This codes for CASSPPSGGAGELFF.

The CDR3 sequence: CAWSAGLAGELETQYF. The CDR3 nucleotides read TGTGCCTGGAGTGCTGGACTAGCGGGAGAGTTAGAGACCCAGTACTTC. This chain connects TRBV30 to TRBJ2-5; TRBD2 aligns across 13 bases. Germline-derived CDR1 and CDR2 are GTSNPN and SVGIG (reference sequence). There are 16 residues in the CDR3. Trimming removed 1 base from V and 4 bases from J; junction bases left unmatched: 6.

The J gene is TRBJ2-7, the V gene TRBV5-1; 7 positions agree with TRBD1. CDR3 length: 15 residues. With 5 bases clipped from V and 0 bases from J, the junction kept 8 bases outside the gene matches. The germline CDR1 and CDR2 sequences are SGHRS and YFSETQ. DNA of the CDR3: TGCGCCAGCAGTCTTACCGGGACAGACTCCTACGAGCAGTACTTC. Translated: CASSLTGTDSYEQYF.

The J gene is TRBJ2-1, the V gene TRBV11-3; perhaps TRBD2 as D (7 bases). The ends were cut back, 2 bases at V and 2 bases at J, with 10 bases in the middle. Germline V gives CDR1 SGHNT, CDR2 YENEEA. CDR3 length equals 15 residues. The CDR3 bases are TGTGCCAGCAGCTTACTGGGGGGGCCCTACAATGAGCAGTTCTTC. It is translated as CASSLLGGPYNEQFF.

This clone was picked up a small number of times. J is TRBJ1-1 and V is TRBV30, with no clear D. Trimming stripped 4 bases from V and 1 base from J, with 10 bases between. This CDR3 comprises 13 residues. Germline V CDR1 and CDR2: GTSNPN, SVGIG (reference sequence). The CDR3 reads CAWIKSPNTEAFF. CDR3 coding DNA: TGTGCCTGGATCAAGAGCCCGAACACTGAAGCTTTCTTT.